These T cell receptor beta chains were read from a single sample in a study of vaccination effects on CD4 cells after COVID-19. Libraries were prepared by immunoSEQ multiplex PCR; TCRdb keeps only in-frame clonotypes and omits some of them. The sample gives around 35,000 clones, 66% of which show up once; under 15% is in the top ten. Their antigen targets remain unknown. Specimen: CD4+ T cells from PBMCs cultured with HCoV-OC43 spike peptides, collected before COVID-19 vaccination. Source of these receptors: a human donor who received a COVID-19 vaccine. Each CDR3 is given with its conserved first and last residue. D genes are given only for firm matches. Only part of the rows carry a size: once, few, many, or a class if the clone is expanded.

j_gene | abundance | d_gene | v_gene | CDR3aa | CDR3nt
TRBJ1-1 | few | TRBD1 | TRBV27 | CASSLSGGWGMNTEAFF | TGTGCCAGCAGTTTATCAGGGGGCTGGGGTATGAACACTGAAGCTTTCTTT
TRBJ2-1 | - | - | TRBV5-1 | CASSFQQGSGEQFF | TGCGCCAGCAGCTTTCAACAGGGTTCCGGTGAGCAGTTCTTC
TRBJ2-2 | - | TRBD1 | TRBV18 | CASSPVAGGVAGELFF | TGTGCCAGCTCACCAGTGGCAGGGGGCGTCGCCGGGGAGCTGTTTTTT
TRBJ2-7 | - | TRBD1 | TRBV6-5 | CASSSPGQGVYEQYF | TGTGCCAGCAGTTCCCCGGGACAGGGGGTCTACGAGCAGTACTTC
TRBJ2-3 | - | TRBD1 | TRBV5-1 | CASSWGDRLTDTQYF | TGCGCCAGCAGCTGGGGGGACAGGTTAACAGATACGCAGTATTTT
TRBJ2-7 | - | TRBD2 | TRBV3-1/TRBV3-2 | CASMAGGISYEQYF | TGTGCCAGCATGGCGGGAGGCATTTCCTACGAGCAGTACTTC
TRBJ2-7 | few | - | TRBV7-2 | CASSFSDGAYEQYF | TGTGCCAGCAGCTTCTCAGACGGAGCCTACGAGCAGTACTTC
TRBJ1-1 | - | - | TRBV11-2 | CASSPLRGNRNTEAFF | TGTGCCAGCAGCCCCCTTAGGGGGAATCGTAATACTGAAGCTTTCTTT
TRBJ2-3 | - | - | TRBV2 | CASSEFKEGGTQYF | TGTGCCAGCAGTGAATTTAAAGAGGGGGGTACGCAGTATTTT
TRBJ2-1 | - | TRBD2 | TRBV11-2 | CASSFPSGGPSSYNEQFF | TGTGCCAGCAGCTTCCCTAGCGGGGGGCCGAGCTCCTACAATGAGCAGTTCTTC
TRBJ1-3 | - | - | TRBV19 | CASSDTQSSGNTIYF | TGTGCCAGTAGTGATACACAGAGCTCTGGAAACACCATATATTTT
TRBJ2-1 | - | - | TRBV6-5 | CASHGGSAYNEQFF | TGTGCCAGTCACGGGGGAAGTGCCTACAATGAGCAGTTCTTC
TRBJ2-7 | - | - | TRBV10-1 | CASSESTGVDEQYF | TGCGCCAGCAGTGAGTCGACCGGGGTTGACGAGCAGTACTTC
TRBJ1-5 | - | - | TRBV6-5 | CASKGGIGNQPQHF | TGTGCCAGCAAGGGGGGGATCGGCAATCAGCCCCAGCATTTT
TRBJ1-3 | - | TRBD1 | TRBV5-1 | CASSPGQGYSGNTIYF | TGCGCCAGCAGCCCCGGACAGGGCTACTCTGGAAACACCATATATTTT
TRBJ1-3 | few | - | TRBV2 | CASTPNSPVQGAIYF | TGTGCCAGCACCCCCAATAGTCCTGTCCAGGGCGCCATATATTTT
TRBJ1-2 | - | TRBD1 | TRBV6-5 | CASFHRGVYGYTF | TGTGCCAGCTTTCACAGGGGGGTCTATGGCTACACCTTC
TRBJ2-3 | - | - | TRBV10-1 | CASSDSGGTQYF | TGCGCCAGCAGTGACTCTGGGGGTACGCAGTATTTT
TRBJ2-5 | - | TRBD1 | TRBV5-1 | CASSLWGQGRQETQYF | TGCGCCAGCAGCTTGTGGGGACAGGGTCGCCAAGAGACCCAGTACTTC
TRBJ1-1 | few | - | TRBV6-5 | CASSYRVGLTEAFF | TGTGCCAGCAGTTACAGGGTTGGGTTAACTGAAGCTTTCTTT
TRBJ2-3 | - | TRBD2 | TRBV5-1 | CASSLTIAGSTDTQYF | TGCGCCAGCAGCTTGACGATAGCGGGGAGCACAGATACGCAGTATTTT
TRBJ2-7 | - | TRBD2 | TRBV4-1 | CASSLRGGRVPYEQYF | TGCGCCAGCAGCCTCCGGGGCGGGAGAGTCCCTTACGAGCAGTACTTC
TRBJ2-7 | once | TRBD2 | TRBV3-1/TRBV3-2 | CASSQEGAGGYEQYF | TGTGCCAGCAGCCAAGAAGGGGCGGGAGGGTACGAGCAGTACTTC
TRBJ1-6 | - | - | TRBV6-5 | CAGALSSYNSPLHF | TGTGCCGGAGCCCTAAGCTCCTATAATTCACCCCTCCACTTT
TRBJ1-5 | - | - | TRBV10-2 | CASSLDRPSGPQHF | TGCGCCAGCAGCCTCGACAGGCCCAGTGGGCCCCAGCATTTT
TRBJ1-2 | - | - | TRBV11-2 | CASSSGPNYGYTF | TGTGCCAGCAGCTCGGGCCCAAACTATGGCTACACCTTC
TRBJ2-3 | - | TRBD2 | TRBV10-3 | CATKTSGVTDTQYF | TGTGCCACGAAGACTAGCGGGGTGACAGATACGCAGTATTTT